This T cell receptor beta chain was sequenced for a study of Graves' ophthalmopathy and Graves' hyperthyroidism. Details on this clonotype: The antigen remains undetermined.

CDR1 and CDR2 from the germline V gene are DFQATT and SNEGSKA (reference sequence). CDR3 length: 16 amino acids. The V segment lost 5 bases and the J segment 4 bases; nucleotides outside the gene matches: 13. RNA served as the template for amplifying TCR beta CDR3 regions. HTBI primers were employed in first-round RT-PCR, then a second-round multiplex PCR followed. TCRdb itself ran the multiplex PCR reads through MiXCR, one entry per CDR3 protein. The sample holds tens of thousands of distinct CDR3 sequences, around 50% seen once. Study-wide results and caveats: The 13-signature model separated ophthalmopathy from stable hyperthyroidism at almost 90% sensitivity and approximately 79% specificity. Blood samples also showed most expanded thyroid clonotypes exceeding 0.001 frequency.

Sequencing was carried out using peripheral blood. This clonotype was sampled from an adult woman with stable Graves' hyperthyroidism. The chain has TRBV20-1 and TRBJ2-3; TRBD2 aligns across 9 bases. The DNA of the CDR3 is TGCAGTGCTCGGAGATCTAGCGGGATGGGGCCAGATACGCAGTATTTT. It yields the protein CSARRSSGMGPDTQYF.